Presented here are 18 T cell receptor beta chains from one specimen sequenced in a study of blood T cells in healthy people across ages (dated by TCRdb to about 2015). Libraries came from 5' RACE. Instrument on record: Illumina HiSeq 2500. The second PCR ran for about 6 to 12 cycles and used a J-beta primer mix along with a sample-barcoded 5' primer. In-frame beta chains were kept once TCRdb had trimmed the public reads at Q25 with fastp and called clones with MiXCR. Each CDR3 protein gets just one entry, which takes the most common genes and DNA from the rows behind it. This sample comprises hundreds of thousands of distinct CDR3 sequences, about 32% of them detected only once. The ten largest account for 15% to 17% of the sample. Sequenced: blood. The origin of the receptors is a woman older than 75 in good health. Donor details come from another sample of the same person, matched by shared clones.

This clonotype has more than one count but fewer than ten. This sequence joins TRBV30 and TRBJ2-1; a weak D match, TRBD2 (7 bases). The CDR3 spans 16 residues. The germline CDR1 and CDR2 sequences are GTSNPN and SVGIG (reference sequence). The germline V and J ends were trimmed by 4 bases and 7 bases, with 23 bases remaining between them. CDR3 amino acids: CAWTLSWGGGPNEQFF. The CDR3, as DNA: TGTGCCTGGACGCTATCCTGGGGGGGGGGGCCAAATGAGCAGTTCTTC. Using reference TRBV30 and TRBJ2-1 for the parts outside the CDR3, the full variable domain is SQTIHQWPATLVQPVGSPLSLECTVEGTSNPNLYWYRQAAGRGLQLLFYSVGIGQISSEVPQNLSASRPQDRQFILSSKKLLLSDSGFYLCAWTLSWGGGPNEQFFGPGTRLTVL.

V gene TRBV5-1 combines with J gene TRBJ2-1; perhaps TRBD2 as D (5 bases). Trimming left V 1 base short and J 2 bases short, with 10 bases between. The CDR3 covers 15 residues. In germline, CDR1 is SGHRS, CDR2 YFSETQ. CDR3 amino acids: CASSLYPGTYNEQFF. The CDR3 bases are TGCGCCAGCAGCTTGTATCCGGGAACCTACAATGAGCAGTTCTTC.

This clonotype has only one observation. The J gene is TRBJ2-7, the V gene TRBV4-3; D unresolved. The CDR3 totals 15 residues. Germline lookup yields CDR1 LGHNA and CDR2 YSLEER. The V gene lost 0 bases and the J gene lost 1 base, with 10 bases spanning the gap. CDR3 nucleotides: TGCGCCAGCAGCCAAGATGAGCAGCCATCCTACGAGCAGTACTTC. Translation: CASSQDEQPSYEQYF.

Only a few counts were recorded for this clonotype. The gene calls are TRBV18 and TRBJ2-3; D might be TRBD2 (5 bases). Trimming pared 2 bases from V and 2 bases from J, leaving 8 bases between. The V gene's germline CDR1 is KGHSH and CDR2 LQKENI. The CDR3 totals 14 residues. In nucleotides, the CDR3 is TGTGCCAGCTCACCAAGCGGTTTCACAGATACGCAGTATTTT. It translates to CASSPSGFTDTQYF.

This clonotype was seen more than once but under ten times. The rearrangement uses TRBV4-1 and TRBJ2-1; 8 nucleotides match TRBD1. The germline V gene encodes CDR1 MGHRA and CDR2 YSYEKL. V lost 0 bases to trimming and J lost 3 bases; unmatched junction nucleotides: 7. The length of the CDR3 is 17 residues. CDR3 sequence: CASSQEFPRGLYNEQFF. DNA for the CDR3: TGCGCCAGCAGCCAAGAATTTCCCAGGGGGCTCTACAATGAGCAGTTCTTC.

In the case of this clonotype: An end of the junction does not agree with germline; a read error may underlie this. V gene TRBV19 combines with J gene TRBJ1-1, with D unresolved. Germline lookup yields CDR1 LNHDA and CDR2 SQIVND (reference sequence). The CDR3 covers 12 residues. This CDR3 reads CASSWWNAEAFF. The CDR3 DNA sequence: TGTGCCAGTAGTTGGTGGAACGCTGAAGCTTTCTTT.

This clonotype was recorded many times. The rearrangement links TRBV20-1 to TRBJ2-7, with 7 bases fitting TRBD2. The V and J ends lost 6 bases and 5 bases, in that order; junction bases with no gene match: 10. The CDR3 runs 13 residues. CDR1 is DFQATT and CDR2 is SNEGSKA in the germline V gene (reference sequence). CDR3 sequence: CSALRGDRDEQYF. CDR3 in DNA: TGCAGTGCCCTCCGGGGGGATAGGGACGAGCAGTACTTC.

On this clonotype: The junction shows a germline mismatch at one end, possibly a read error. V is TRBV5-1 and J is TRBJ2-1; 9 bases line up with TRBD2. The CDR3 is 16 residues long. Germline V gives CDR1 SGHRS, CDR2 YFSETQ. CDR3 nucleotide sequence: TGCGCCAGCGGTCCTGCCAGCGGGGGGATAAACCATGAGCAGTTTTTC. Translating gives CASGPASGGINHEQFF.

CDR3 sequence (DNA): TGCGCCAGCAGCTTCGGACAAAACTACGAGCAGTACTTC. It codes for CASSFGQNYEQYF. The J gene is TRBJ2-4, the V gene TRBV5-1; perhaps TRBD1 as D (5 bases). The DNA matches TRBJ2-7 better at its end, which makes the J call doubtful. Germline-derived CDR1 and CDR2 are SGHRS and YFSETQ. The CDR3 covers 13 residues.

As to this clonotype: A read error may produce the germline difference seen at one junction end. The chain joins TRBV7-6 to TRBJ2-3, with 7 bases lining up with TRBD1. The germline V gene encodes CDR1 SGHVS and CDR2 FNYEAQ. The CDR3 runs to 13 residues. CDR3 DNA sequence: TGTGCCAGCAGTTCTGGGCAGGGGGATACGCGGTATTTT. It codes for CASSSGQGDTRYF.

The V gene is TRBV28, the J gene TRBJ1-5, with a tentative D call TRBD1 (6 bases). This CDR3 contains 15 residues. Germline assignment: CDR1 MDHEN and CDR2 SYDVKM. V was shortened by 3 bases and J by 4 bases, with 13 bases between the two germline ends. As DNA, the CDR3 is TGTGCCAGCAGTTTTGAGCAGGGGCCAAATCAGCCCCAGCATTTT. This codes for CASSFEQGPNQPQHF.

This chain uses TRBV7-2 with TRBJ1-4; D is unresolved. This CDR3 contains 15 residues. Trimming stripped 1 base from V and 4 bases from J, with 10 bases between. Germline V gene lookup returns CDR1 SGHTA and CDR2 FQGNSA. The CDR3 region has the DNA TGTGCCAGCAGCTTAGGTGACATCTATAATGAAAAACTGTTTTTT. Protein: CASSLGDIYNEKLFF.

The V and J genes are TRBV29-1 and TRBJ2-5, with unresolved D. CDR3 size: 12 residues. Trimming cost V 4 bases and J 5 bases, with 11 bases left between them. Per the germline V gene, CDR1 is SQVTM and CDR2 is ANQGSEA. This CDR3 is CSVATFGETQYF. The CDR3 DNA sequence: TGCAGCGTTGCGACGTTCGGGGAGACCCAGTACTTC.

This clonotype was observed at least ten times. The chain has TRBV5-1 and TRBJ2-5; the match to TRBD2 covers 10 bases. Germline-derived CDR1 and CDR2 are SGHRS and YFSETQ. V lost 5 bases to trimming and J lost 3 bases; unmatched junction nucleotides: 4. The CDR3 is 14 residues long. The CDR3 region has the DNA TGCGCCAGCAGTCCCGGGACTAGCGAAGAGACCCAGTACTTC. Its translation: CASSPGTSEETQYF.

Turning to this clonotype: It may be a read error: a sequence one base away is much more abundant. This chain connects TRBV20-1 to TRBJ2-4; D is possibly TRBD1 (6 bases). The better agreement between TRBJ2-7 and the DNA end casts doubt on the J call. This CDR3 has 14 amino acids. Germline assignment: CDR1 DFQATT and CDR2 SNEGSKA (reference sequence). The CDR3 DNA reads TGCAGTGCTAGAGGAGGGACAAGAACCTACGAGCAGTACTTC. It codes for CSARGGTRTYEQYF.

In its sample, this clonotype was seen once. The V call is TRBV9, the J call TRBJ2-5; 7 positions agree with TRBD1. This CDR3 has 14 residues. Trimming took 6 bases from V and 11 from J; bases not matched to a gene: 16. CDR1 and CDR2 from the germline V gene are SGDLS and YYNGEE. Written as DNA, the CDR3 is TGTGCCAGCAACACAAGACAGGGATACAATGAGCAGTACTTC. Its protein is CASNTRQGYNEQYF.

In this sample, this clonotype turned up many times. This chain links TRBV4-1 with TRBJ2-1; no clear D gene. Germline V gene data show CDR1 as MGHRA and CDR2 as YSYEKL. This CDR3 has 12 amino acids. V was cut by 0 bases and J by 7 bases, with 4 bases left in between. The CDR3 loop reads CASSQDRNEQFF. The CDR3 DNA sequence: TGCGCCAGCAGCCAAGATAGAAATGAGCAGTTCTTC.

The rearrangement joins TRBV12-3 or TRBV12-4 to TRBJ2-5; 9 nucleotides line up with TRBD2. After removal of 3 bases from V and 2 bases from J, the junction contained 7 bases not matched to a gene. This CDR3 is built from 16 residues. The CDR3 here is CASSFRSGGHQETQYF. The CDR3 coding sequence is TGTGCCAGCAGTTTTAGGAGCGGGGGGCATCAAGAGACCCAGTACTTC.